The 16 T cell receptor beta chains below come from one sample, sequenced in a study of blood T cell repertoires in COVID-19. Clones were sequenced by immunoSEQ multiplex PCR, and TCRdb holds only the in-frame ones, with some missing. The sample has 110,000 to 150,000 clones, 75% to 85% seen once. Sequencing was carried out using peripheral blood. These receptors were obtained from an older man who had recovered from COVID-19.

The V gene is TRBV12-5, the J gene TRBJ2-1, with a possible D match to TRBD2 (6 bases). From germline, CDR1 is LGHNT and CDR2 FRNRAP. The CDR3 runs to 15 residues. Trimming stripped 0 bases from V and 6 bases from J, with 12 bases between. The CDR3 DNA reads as TGTGCTAGTGGTTTGGTCGGGAGTTTAAGCAATGAGCAGTTCTTC. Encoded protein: CASGLVGSLSNEQFF. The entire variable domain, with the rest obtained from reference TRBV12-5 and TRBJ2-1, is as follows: DARVTQTPRHKVTEMGQEVTMRCQPILGHNTVFWYRQTMMQGLELLAYFRNRAPLDDSGMPKDRFSAEMPDATLATLKIQPSEPRDSAVYFCASGLVGSLSNEQFFGPGTRLTVL.

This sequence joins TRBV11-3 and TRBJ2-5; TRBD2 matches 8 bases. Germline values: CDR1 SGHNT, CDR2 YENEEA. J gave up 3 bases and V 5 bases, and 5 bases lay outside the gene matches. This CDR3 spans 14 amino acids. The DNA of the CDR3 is TGTGCCAGCAGCCTCGGGGGGGCGGAAGAGACCCAGTACTTC. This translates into CASSLGGAEETQYF.

DNA of the CDR3: TGTGCCAGCTCACAGGGACAGGGGGCCACTGAAGCTTTCTTT. Protein: CASSQGQGATEAFF. The chain recombines TRBV18 with TRBJ1-1; TRBD1 matches at 12 bases. Germline V gives CDR1 KGHSH, CDR2 LQKENI. V trimming: 4 bases; J trimming: 4 bases; junction bases outside the gene matches: 1. This CDR3 contains 14 residues.

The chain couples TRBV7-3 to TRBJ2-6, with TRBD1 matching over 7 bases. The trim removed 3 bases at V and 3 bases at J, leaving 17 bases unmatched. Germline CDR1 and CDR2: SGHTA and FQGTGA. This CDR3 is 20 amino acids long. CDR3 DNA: TGTGCCAGCAGCTTCGTTGGCCCACGACAGGGTAGGGGTGGGGCCAACGTCCTGACTTTC. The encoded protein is CASSFVGPRQGRGGANVLTF.

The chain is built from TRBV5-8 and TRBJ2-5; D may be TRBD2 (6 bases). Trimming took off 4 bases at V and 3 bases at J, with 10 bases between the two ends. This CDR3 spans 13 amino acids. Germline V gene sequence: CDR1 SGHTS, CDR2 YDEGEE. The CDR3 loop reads CASSRPGEETQYF. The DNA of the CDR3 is TGTGCCAGCAGCCGCCCGGGGGAAGAGACCCAGTACTTC.

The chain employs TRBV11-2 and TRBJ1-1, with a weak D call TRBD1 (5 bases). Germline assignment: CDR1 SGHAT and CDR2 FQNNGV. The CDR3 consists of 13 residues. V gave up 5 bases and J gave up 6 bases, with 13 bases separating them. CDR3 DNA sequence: TGTGCCAGCAGCCCCTGGCGGGGCGCTGAAGCTTTCTTT. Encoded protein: CASSPWRGAEAFF.

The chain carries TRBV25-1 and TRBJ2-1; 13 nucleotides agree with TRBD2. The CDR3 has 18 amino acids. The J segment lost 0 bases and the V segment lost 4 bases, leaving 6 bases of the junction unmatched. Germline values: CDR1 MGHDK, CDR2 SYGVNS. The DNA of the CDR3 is TGTGCCAGCAGTGGAGGGACTAGCGGGGCCTACTCCTACAATGAGCAGTTCTTC. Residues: CASSGGTSGAYSYNEQFF.

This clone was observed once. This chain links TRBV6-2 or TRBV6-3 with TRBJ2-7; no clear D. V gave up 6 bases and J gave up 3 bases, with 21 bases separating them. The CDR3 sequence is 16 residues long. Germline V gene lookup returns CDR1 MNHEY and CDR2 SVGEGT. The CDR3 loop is CASSPWYGSQLYEQYF. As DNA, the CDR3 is TGTGCCAGCAGCCCCTGGTACGGGTCGCAACTCTACGAGCAGTACTTC.

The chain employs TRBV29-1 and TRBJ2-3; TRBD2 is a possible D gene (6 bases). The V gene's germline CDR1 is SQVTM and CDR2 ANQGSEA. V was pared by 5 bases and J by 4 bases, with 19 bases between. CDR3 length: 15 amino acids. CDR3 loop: CSVLGGASHSDTQYF. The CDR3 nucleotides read TGCAGCGTTCTAGGCGGGGCTTCGCATTCAGATACGCAGTATTTT.

The CDR3 is CASSLTRLKGVDTQYF. The DNA for the CDR3 is TGTGCCAGCAGTTTAACCCGACTCAAAGGCGTGGATACGCAGTATTTT. J is TRBJ2-3 and V is TRBV27; D uncertain. The CDR3 has 16 residues. In germline, CDR1 is MNHEY, CDR2 SMNVEV (reference sequence). V lost 2 bases to trimming and J lost 6 bases, with 18 bases between them.

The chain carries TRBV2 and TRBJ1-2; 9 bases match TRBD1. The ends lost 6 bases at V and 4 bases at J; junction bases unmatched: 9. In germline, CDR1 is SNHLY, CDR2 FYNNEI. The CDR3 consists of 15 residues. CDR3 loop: CASSQSQGAFYGYTF. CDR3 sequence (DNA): TGTGCCAGCAGCCAGTCACAGGGGGCTTTCTATGGCTACACCTTC.

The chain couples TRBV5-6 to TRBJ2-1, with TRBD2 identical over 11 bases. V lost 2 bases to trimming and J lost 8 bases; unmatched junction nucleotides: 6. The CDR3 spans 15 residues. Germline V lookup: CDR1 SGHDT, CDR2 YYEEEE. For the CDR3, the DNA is TGTGCCAGCAGCTTACCGGGACTAGCGGAGGATGAGCAGTTCTTC. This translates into CASSLPGLAEDEQFF.

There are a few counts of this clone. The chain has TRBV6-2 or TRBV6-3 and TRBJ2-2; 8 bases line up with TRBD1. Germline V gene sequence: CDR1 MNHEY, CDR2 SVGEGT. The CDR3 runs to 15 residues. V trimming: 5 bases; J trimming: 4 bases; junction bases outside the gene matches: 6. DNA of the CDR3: TGTGCCAGCAGTAGGGGAACAGGGGGCACCGGGGAGCTGTTTTTT. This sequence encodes CASSRGTGGTGELFF.

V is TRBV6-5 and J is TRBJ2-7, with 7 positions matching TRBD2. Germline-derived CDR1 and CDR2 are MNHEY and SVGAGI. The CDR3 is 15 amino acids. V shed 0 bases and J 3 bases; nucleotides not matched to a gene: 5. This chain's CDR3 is CASSYSAAGVYEQYF. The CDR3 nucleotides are TGTGCCAGCAGTTACTCAGCGGCGGGAGTCTACGAGCAGTACTTC.

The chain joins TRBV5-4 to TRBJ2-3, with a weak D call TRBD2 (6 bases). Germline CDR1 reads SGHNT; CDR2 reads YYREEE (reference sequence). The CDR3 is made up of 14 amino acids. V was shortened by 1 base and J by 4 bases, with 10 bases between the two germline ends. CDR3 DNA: TGTGCCAGCAGCTTGTACGGGGAGGCAGATACGCAGTATTTT. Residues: CASSLYGEADTQYF.

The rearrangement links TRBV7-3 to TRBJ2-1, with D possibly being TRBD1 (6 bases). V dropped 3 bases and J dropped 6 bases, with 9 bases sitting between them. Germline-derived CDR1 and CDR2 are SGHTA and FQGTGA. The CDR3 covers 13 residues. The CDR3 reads CASSLTGINEQFF. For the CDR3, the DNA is TGTGCCAGCAGCTTGACAGGTATCAATGAGCAGTTCTTC.